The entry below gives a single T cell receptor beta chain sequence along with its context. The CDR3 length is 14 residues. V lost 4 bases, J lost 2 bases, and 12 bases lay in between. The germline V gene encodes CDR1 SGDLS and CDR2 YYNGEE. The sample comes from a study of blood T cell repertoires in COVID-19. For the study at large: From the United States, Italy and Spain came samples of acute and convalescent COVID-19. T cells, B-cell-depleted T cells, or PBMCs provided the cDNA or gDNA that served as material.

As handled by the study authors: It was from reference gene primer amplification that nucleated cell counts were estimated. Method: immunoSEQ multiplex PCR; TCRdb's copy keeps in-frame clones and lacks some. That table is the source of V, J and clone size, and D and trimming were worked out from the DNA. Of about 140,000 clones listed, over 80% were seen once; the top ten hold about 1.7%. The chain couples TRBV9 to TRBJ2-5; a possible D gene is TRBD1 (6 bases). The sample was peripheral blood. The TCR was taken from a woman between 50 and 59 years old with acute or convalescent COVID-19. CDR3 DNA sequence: TGTGCCAGCAGCCTCGGGACACTACAAGAGACCCAGTACTTC. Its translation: CASSLGTLQETQYF.